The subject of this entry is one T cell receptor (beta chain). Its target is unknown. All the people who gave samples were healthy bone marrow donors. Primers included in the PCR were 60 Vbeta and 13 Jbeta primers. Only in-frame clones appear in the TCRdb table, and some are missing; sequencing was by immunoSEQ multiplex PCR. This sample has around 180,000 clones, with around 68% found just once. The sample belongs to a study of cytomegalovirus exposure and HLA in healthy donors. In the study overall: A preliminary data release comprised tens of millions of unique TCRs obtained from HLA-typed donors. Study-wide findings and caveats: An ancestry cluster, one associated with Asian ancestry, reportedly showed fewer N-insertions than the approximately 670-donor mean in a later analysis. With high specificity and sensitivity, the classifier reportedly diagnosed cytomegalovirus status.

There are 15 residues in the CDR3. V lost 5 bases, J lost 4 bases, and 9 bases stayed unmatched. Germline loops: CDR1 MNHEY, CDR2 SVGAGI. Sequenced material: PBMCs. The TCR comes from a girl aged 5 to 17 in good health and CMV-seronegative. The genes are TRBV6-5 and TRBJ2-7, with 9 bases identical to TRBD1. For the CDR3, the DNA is TGTGCCAGCAGTAAGGCCGGACAGGGGTTGTACGAGCAGTACTTC. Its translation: CASSKAGQGLYEQYF.